The present TCR beta chain was sequenced within a study of blood T cell repertoires in COVID-19. Study in general: Samples of COVID-19 (acute and convalescent) were obtained from the United States, Italy and Spain.

Germline-derived CDR1 and CDR2 are SGHDT and YYEEEE. The CDR3 runs 15 residues. Trimming left V 4 bases short and J 4 bases short, with 17 bases between. Profiling relied on immunoSEQ multiplex PCR, and the TCRdb table lists in-frame clones only, not all of them. The sample holds about 52,000 clones, roughly four fifths seen once. This chain links TRBV5-6 with TRBJ1-1; the D is unclear. Input material: peripheral blood. This TCR came from a man aged 70 or older with active COVID-19. This chain's CDR3 is CASSPEGGSGTEAFF. DNA of the CDR3: TGTGCCAGCAGCCCAGAAGGAGGTTCGGGCACTGAAGCTTTCTTT.